The T cell receptor (beta chain) described here comes from a study of identical twins. Using its own MiXCR run on the 5' RACE reads, TCRdb lists one record per CDR3 protein. Of approximately 670,000 distinct CDR3 sequences detected, approximately 6% appear once; the ten largest clones hold roughly 1.6%. The CDR3 has 17 amino acids. V was pared by 5 bases and J by 2 bases, with 10 bases of the junction left unmatched. Per the germline V gene, CDR1 is KGHDR and CDR2 is SFDVKD. The genes are TRBV24-1 and TRBJ1-4, with 7 positions matching TRBD1. The sequence derives from a man in his late teens or twenties in good health. The specimen sequenced was naive T cells sorted from blood. CDR3 residues: CATSGHRGEGTNEKLFF. The CDR3 DNA reads TGTGCCACCAGTGGACACAGGGGTGAAGGTACTAATGAAAAACTGTTTTTT.